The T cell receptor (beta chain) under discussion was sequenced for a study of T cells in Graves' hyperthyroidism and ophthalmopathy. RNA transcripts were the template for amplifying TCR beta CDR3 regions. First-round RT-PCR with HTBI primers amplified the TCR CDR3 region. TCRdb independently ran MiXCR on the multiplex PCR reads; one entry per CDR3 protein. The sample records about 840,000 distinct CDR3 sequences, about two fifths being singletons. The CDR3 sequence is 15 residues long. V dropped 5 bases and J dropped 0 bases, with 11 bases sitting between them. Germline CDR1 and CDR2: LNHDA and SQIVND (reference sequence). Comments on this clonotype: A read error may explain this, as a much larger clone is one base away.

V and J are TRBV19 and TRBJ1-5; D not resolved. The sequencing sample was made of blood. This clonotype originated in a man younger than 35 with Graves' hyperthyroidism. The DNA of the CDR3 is TGTGCCAGTAGTGTAACCCGGAATAGCAATCAGCCCCAGCATTTT. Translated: CASSVTRNSNQPQHF.